The clone carrying this T cell receptor (beta chain) was detected only a few times. The antigen is not known. CDR1 is ENHRY and CDR2 is SYGVKD in the germline V gene. The CDR3 has 14 residues. Trimming took 2 bases from V and 5 from J, leaving 13 bases between them. This record belongs to a study of identical twins. Study-level findings and limits: Possibly, invariant MAIT and iNKT cells partly confounded zero-insertion analyses. Twin sharing of out-of-frame TCR alpha was underestimated by models in monozygotic pairs.

TCRdb re-derived calls from the 5' RACE reads in MiXCR, one entry per CDR3 protein. In the table there are about 470,000 distinct CDR3 sequences, 20% to 30% of which are singletons. These data also featured in a second study, about T cells expressing NK-cell markers. From that report: Topping the CD3+CD56-NKG2C+ fraction as well were these clonotypes, in a handful of donors.

The sequencing sample was made of CD4+ T cells sorted from blood. V and J are TRBV10-3 and TRBJ2-7; TRBD2 is a possible D gene (5 bases). This clonotype was sampled from a woman aged 18-29 years in good health. CDR3 sequence reads: CAISERTDGDEQYF. CDR3 bases: TGTGCCATCAGTGAGCGGACTGACGGCGACGAGCAGTACTTC.